This T cell receptor beta chain appears in the sequencing data of a study of cytomegalovirus exposure and HLA in healthy donors. Overall study context: Early released data comprised tens of millions of unique TCRs from HLA-typed donors. Points from the study as a whole: Analyzed later, most CMV-associated TCR beta chains appeared HLA-restricted. For presence/absence analyses, sequencing depth was assumed to be roughly uniform across donors.

A note on this clone: What it binds is not known.

Researchers ran the PCR with 60 Vbeta and 13 Jbeta primers. Using immunoSEQ multiplex PCR, the repertoire was profiled, and TCRdb retains in-frame clones only, with some absent. The table shows 150,000 to 200,000 clones, with about three quarters occurring only once. The CDR3 loop spans 16 amino acids. CDR1 and CDR2 (germline): LGHNA, YNFKEQ. The junction had 7 bases not matched to a gene; V was cut back by 0 bases and J by 5 bases. This chain joins TRBV4-2 and TRBJ2-3; 8 bases fit TRBD1. This clonotype was obtained from a female donor in good health and CMV-seronegative. Source material: PBMCs. In DNA, the CDR3 is TGTGCCAGCAGCCAAGATCCACTAGACAGGGGAGATACGCAGTATTTT. It specifies CASSQDPLDRGDTQYF.